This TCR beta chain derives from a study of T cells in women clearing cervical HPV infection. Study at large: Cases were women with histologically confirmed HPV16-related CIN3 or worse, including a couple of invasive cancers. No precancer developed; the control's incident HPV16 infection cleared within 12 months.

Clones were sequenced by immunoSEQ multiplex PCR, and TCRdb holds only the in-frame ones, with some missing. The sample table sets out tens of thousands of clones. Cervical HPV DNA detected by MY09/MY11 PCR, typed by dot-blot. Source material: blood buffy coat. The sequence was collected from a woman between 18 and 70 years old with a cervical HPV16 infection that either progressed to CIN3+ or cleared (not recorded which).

The CDR3 protein is CSAQLAGGPQKETQYF. The part of the CDR3 DNA that was read is TGCAGTGCTCAACTAGCGGGGGGTCCCCAGAAAGAGACC. The rearrangement links TRBV20-1 to TRBJ2-5; TRBD2 agrees at 12 bases. The sequenced fragment ends 3 residues before the CDR3 boundary, so the rest is inferred from the germline J gene. V trimming: 5 bases; J trimming: 3 bases; junction bases outside the gene matches: 10. This CDR3 is 16 amino acids long. CDR1 is DFQATT and CDR2 is SNEGSKA in the germline V gene (reference sequence).